A single sample gave rise to the 20 T cell receptor beta chains below, sequenced in a study of cytomegalovirus exposure and HLA in healthy donors. Some clones are missing from TCRdb's copy, which holds only in-frame ones; the method was immunoSEQ multiplex PCR. Here the sample spans about 88,000 clones, approximately 81% being singletons. Material: PBMCs. The source is a woman aged 18-29 years in good health and CMV-seropositive.

This rearrangement joins TRBV5-1 to TRBJ1-1; D is possibly TRBD1 (5 bases). Germline CDR1 SGHRS, CDR2 YFSETQ. The CDR3 extends over 14 amino acids. The ends were cut back, 1 base at V and 3 bases at J, with 10 bases in the middle. The CDR3 coding sequence is TGCGCCAGCAGCTTGACAGGCCGCTACACTGAAGCTTTCTTT. Protein sequence: CASSLTGRYTEAFF.

V and J are TRBV6-6 and TRBJ1-3; 7 bases are shared with TRBD1. V gave up 5 bases and J gave up 7 bases; unmatched junction bases: 8. CDR3 length: 14 residues. Germline loops: CDR1 MNHNY, CDR2 SVGAGI (reference sequence). CDR3 nucleotides: TGTGCCAGCAGTCCGACGACAGGGCGGAACACCATATATTTT. Its translation is CASSPTTGRNTIYF.

Here the CDR3 reads CASSQIQGQGVLGNQPQHF. CDR3 sequence (DNA): TGTGCCAGCAGCCAAATTCAGGGACAGGGGGTGTTGGGCAATCAGCCCCAGCATTTT. The chain couples TRBV4-2 to TRBJ1-5, with 11 nucleotides matching TRBD1. The V gene end was trimmed by 2 bases and the J gene end by 2 bases; junction bases not matched to a gene: 11. From germline, CDR1 is LGHNA and CDR2 YNFKEQ. The CDR3 is 19 amino acids.

J is TRBJ2-7 and V is TRBV11-3; possibly TRBD2 for D (7 bases). Germline loops: CDR1 SGHNT, CDR2 YENEEA. There are 15 residues in the CDR3. Between the trimmed V and J ends, which lost 0 bases and 6 bases, there was a span of 15 bases. CDR3 nucleotides: TGTGCCAGCAGCTTAGATCCGGACCGGGGGGCCGAGCAGTACTTC. It specifies CASSLDPDRGAEQYF. Combining the CDR3 with reference TRBV11-3 and TRBJ2-7 gives the whole variable domain EAGVVQSPRYKIIEKKQPVAFWCNPISGHNTLYWYLQNLGQGPELLIRYENEEAVDDSQLPKDRFSAERLKGVDSTLKIQPAELGDSAVYLCASSLDPDRGAEQYFGPGTRLTVT.

This clone was observed once. The chain joins TRBV7-9 to TRBJ2-1; TRBD2 agrees at 9 bases. V lost 4 bases, J lost 4 bases, and 5 bases stayed unmatched. This CDR3 comprises 15 residues. The germline CDR1 and CDR2 sequences are SEHNR and FQNEAQ (reference sequence). CDR3 protein: CASSSSGGPYNEQFF. The DNA of the CDR3 is TGTGCCAGCAGCTCCAGCGGGGGGCCGTACAATGAGCAGTTCTTC.

The chain carries TRBV9 and TRBJ2-7; 9 nucleotides align to TRBD1. Trimming cost V 4 bases and J 5 bases; bases outside gene matches: 7. This CDR3 is 14 amino acids long. Looked up from germline, CDR1 is SGDLS and CDR2 is YYNGEE. The CDR3 DNA is TGTGCCAGCAGCCCTCGGGACAGGGCACACGAGCAGTACTTC. Translating it yields CASSPRDRAHEQYF.

The chain uses TRBV9 and TRBJ2-1, with D perhaps TRBD2 (6 bases). The germline V gene has CDR1 SGDLS and CDR2 YYNGEE. V gave up 1 base and J gave up 0 bases, with 17 bases separating them. This CDR3 contains 18 residues. CDR3 residues: CASSVPRDFLGSYNEQFF. CDR3 sequence (DNA): TGTGCCAGCAGCGTACCCCGGGACTTCCTCGGCTCCTACAATGAGCAGTTCTTC.

The sample holds one count of this clone. The chain recombines TRBV2 with TRBJ2-7; 7 bases map to TRBD1. CDR1 and CDR2 from the germline V gene are SNHLY and FYNNEI. V gave up 6 bases and J gave up 3 bases; unmatched junction bases: 5. This CDR3 comprises 13 residues. The CDR3 coding sequence is TGTGCCAGCAGGGGACAGTTCGGCTACGAGCAGTACTTC. This encodes CASRGQFGYEQYF.

The genes are TRBV5-4 and TRBJ2-7; D remains ambiguous. This CDR3 contains 14 residues. Trimming removed 4 bases from V and 3 bases from J, with 14 bases in between. CDR1 and CDR2 (germline): SGHNT, YYREEE (reference sequence). This chain's CDR3 is CASSPTDTIYEQYF. CDR3 DNA: TGTGCCAGCAGCCCAACCGACACGATCTACGAGCAGTACTTC.

This chain links TRBV4-3 with TRBJ2-1; 8 nucleotides agree with TRBD2. The germline gives CDR1 LGHNA, CDR2 YSLEER. V lost 0 bases and J lost 6; bases outside the gene matches: 4. There are 15 residues in the CDR3. The CDR3 nucleotides read TGCGCCAGCAGCCAAGAACCCACTAGCGGCAATGAGCAGTTCTTC. Translation: CASSQEPTSGNEQFF.

The chain combines TRBV6-6 with TRBJ1-2; 9 bases are a match to TRBD1. Germline V gene data show CDR1 as MNHNY and CDR2 as SVGAGI (reference sequence). The length of the CDR3 is 13 residues. V was pared by 4 bases and J by 6 bases, with 3 bases of the junction left unmatched. Here the CDR3 reads CASSWGQGDGYTF. DNA for the CDR3: TGTGCCAGCAGTTGGGGACAGGGAGATGGCTACACCTTC.

The chain couples TRBV5-1 to TRBJ2-7; a weak D match, TRBD2 (5 bases). Trimming took off 0 bases at V and 6 bases at J, with 13 bases between the two ends. Germline V gene sequence: CDR1 SGHRS, CDR2 YFSETQ. The CDR3 has 14 amino acids. CDR3 coding DNA: TGCGCCAGCAGCTTGGGGAGGATTAACTCCGAGCAGTACTTC. Its protein is CASSLGRINSEQYF.

The chain couples TRBV6-5 to TRBJ1-5; TRBD1 matches 9 bases. There are 16 residues in the CDR3. J gave up 3 bases and V 4 bases, and 7 bases lay outside the gene matches. Germline V gene sequence: CDR1 MNHEY, CDR2 SVGAGI. CDR3 protein: CASSLMGQGNNQPQHF. CDR3 coding DNA: TGTGCCAGCAGTTTAATGGGACAGGGAAACAATCAGCCCCAGCATTTT.

V gene TRBV5-6 combines with J gene TRBJ2-7; a possible D gene is TRBD1 (5 bases). Germline V lookup: CDR1 SGHDT, CDR2 YYEEEE. V lost 1 base to trimming and J lost 6 bases, with 11 bases between them. This CDR3 region has 13 residues. The DNA of the CDR3 is TGTGCCAGCAGCTTGACAGGTGGGGTCGAGCAGTACTTC. Translation: CASSLTGGVEQYF.

The V gene is TRBV19, the J gene TRBJ1-1; 7 positions agree with TRBD1. Trimming removed 3 bases from V and 5 bases from J; junction bases left unmatched: 9. CDR1 and CDR2 from the germline V gene are LNHDA and SQIVND (reference sequence). The CDR3 sequence is 15 residues long. CDR3 in DNA: TGTGCCAGTAGTATCCGGACAGGTGCGGGAACTGAAGCTTTCTTT. Translated, it gives CASSIRTGAGTEAFF.

This clone has just one count. The gene calls are TRBV7-6 and TRBJ1-1, with TRBD1 identical over 7 bases. V shed 5 bases and J 3 bases; nucleotides not matched to a gene: 3. There are 13 residues in the CDR3. The V gene's germline CDR1 is SGHVS and CDR2 FNYEAQ. In DNA, the CDR3 is TGTGCCAGCAGCAGACAGGGAGACACTGAAGCTTTCTTT. Its translation: CASSRQGDTEAFF.

The sample holds a few counts of this clone. This chain uses TRBV28 with TRBJ1-2, with 7 nucleotides matching TRBD1. V gave up 4 bases and J gave up 4 bases; unmatched junction bases: 6. Germline V gene lookup returns CDR1 MDHEN and CDR2 SYDVKM. This CDR3 spans 14 amino acids. CDR3 amino acids: CASSSSGTAYGYTF. The CDR3 DNA sequence: TGTGCCAGCAGTTCCTCCGGGACAGCCTATGGCTACACCTTC.

J is TRBJ1-2 and V is TRBV2, with unresolved D. This CDR3 spans 13 amino acids. In germline, CDR1 is SNHLY, CDR2 FYNNEI. The V end lost 3 bases, the J end lost 4 bases, and 9 bases lay between the germline ends. The CDR3, as DNA: TGTGCCAGCAGTGAGGCCAGAAGCTATGGCTACACCTTC. Protein sequence: CASSEARSYGYTF.

For this clone: This specimen includes other DNA sequences encoding the same CDR3. The gene calls are TRBV15 and TRBJ1-4; no clear D. The CDR3 has 13 residues. From germline, CDR1 is LNHNV and CDR2 YYDKDF (reference sequence). With 0 bases removed from V and 7 bases from J, the gap between germline ends came to 6 bases. The CDR3 bases are TGTGCCACCAGCAGAGACCGGGGTGAAAAACTGTTTTTT. As protein: CATSRDRGEKLFF.

V usage is TRBV9 and J usage is TRBJ2-2, with 8 bases that match TRBD1. The germline V gene encodes CDR1 SGDLS and CDR2 YYNGEE. The trim removed 4 bases at V and 3 bases at J, leaving 8 bases unmatched. The CDR3 runs to 16 residues. This CDR3 reads CASSPQTGDYTGELFF. In DNA, the CDR3 is TGTGCCAGCAGCCCACAGACAGGGGATTACACCGGGGAGCTGTTTTTT.